The clone carrying this T cell receptor (beta chain) was seen just once. Its antigen is undetermined. The data were taken from a study of shared clonotypes between healthy human individuals. Study as a whole: CD4 naive and CD4 memory each took three plates per donor, while CD8 naive took two and CD8 memory one. Notes on the study in general: Only a few donors were included, so the genetic and exposure-history diversity represented was limited.

The study ran the assay at deep level. This table comes from immunoSEQ multiplex PCR, and its TCRdb copy is limited to in-frame clones, with some not included. The sample includes around 2,000,000 clones, approximately 94% of them seen just once. This CDR3 contains 12 residues. Trimming removed 7 bases from V and 0 bases from J, with 9 bases in between. In germline, CDR1 is SQVTM, CDR2 ANQGSEA. Terminally differentiated effector memory CD45RA+ cells were excluded by CCR7 positive selection of CD45RO-negative cells. This sequence joins TRBV29-1 and TRBJ2-5; tentatively, D is TRBD2 (6 bases). The TCR originated in a man between 18 and 35 years old in good health. Sequencing was performed on naive CD8+ T cells sorted from blood. CDR3 sequence (DNA): TGCAGCGCCTGGGACTACCAAGAGACCCAGTACTTC. Protein sequence: CSAWDYQETQYF.